The present entry profiles one TCR beta chain with its context. The sample belongs to a study of PD-L1 blockade in urothelial cancer. Specified time point: pretreatment peripheral blood. Germline CDR1 MNHEY, CDR2 SMNVEV (reference sequence). V shed 5 bases, J shed 3 bases, and the junction held 7 bases outside the gene matches. The CDR3 is made up of 16 amino acids. Measured with immunoSEQ multiplex PCR; TCRdb has only the in-frame clones, and not every one. Among tens of thousands of clones listed, around 85% were seen once. The chain uses TRBV27 and TRBJ1-4; 9 nucleotides line up with TRBD1. This material consisted of PBMCs, taken around atezolizumab (anti-PD-L1) treatment. The source is a man in his fifties or sixties with urothelial cancer. Here the CDR3 DNA reads TGTGCCAGCAGTCCGGGACAGGGATTCCCTAATGAAAAACTGTTTTTT. It is translated as CASSPGQGFPNEKLFF. The full variable domain, in which reference TRBV27 and TRBJ1-4 provide the parts outside the CDR3, is EAQVTQNPRYLITVTGKKLTVTCSQNMNHEYMSWYRQDPGLGLRQIYYSMNVEVTDKGDVPEGYKVSRKEKRNFPLILESPSPNQTSLYFCASSPGQGFPNEKLFFGSGTQLSVL.